Listed below are T cell receptor beta chains from one sample, sequenced in a study of blood T cell repertoires in COVID-19. Repertoires were generated with immunoSEQ multiplex PCR, while TCRdb's copy carries only in-frame clones and drops some. The data contain 200,000 to 300,000 clones, more than 85% of them singletons. The sample consisted of peripheral blood. Every receptor here comes from a woman aged 60 to 75 with COVID-19, enrolled during active disease. CDR3s leave out the opening cysteine and the closing phenylalanine or tryptophan. The D gene is left open where the match is weak.

j_call,d_call,v_call,cdr3_aa
TRBJ2-2,TRBD2,TRBV19,ASSRLAGHTGELF
TRBJ2-1,TRBD1,TRBV10-3,AAQPYPTGGLAGEQF
TRBJ1-5,NA,TRBV30,AWQFAGANYPQH
TRBJ2-1,TRBD2,TRBV24-1,ATSDPGRLDEQF
TRBJ2-7,NA,TRBV9,ASSPRDGTPETYEQY
TRBJ1-6,TRBD1,TRBV3-1/TRBV3-2,ASRAPGQGDGENSPLH
TRBJ2-5,TRBD1,TRBV5-1,ASSPRTGFGETQY
TRBJ2-1,NA,TRBV28,ASSFPDYNEQF
TRBJ2-1,TRBD2,TRBV2,ASSEVAGGEQF
TRBJ2-7,TRBD1,TRBV5-5,ASSWRDRVVVDEQY
TRBJ2-1,NA,TRBV18,ASSPQFSNEQF
TRBJ2-2,NA,TRBV13,ASSRSSSRHAGELF
TRBJ2-1,TRBD2,TRBV7-9,ASRPSGSVYNEQF
TRBJ1-2,NA,TRBV4-2,ASSQDRDYGYT
TRBJ1-5,NA,TRBV30,AWSAGGEWQPQH
TRBJ1-6,TRBD1,TRBV28,ASRLLRDRGNSPLH
TRBJ1-1,TRBD1,TRBV20-1,SADRGPEAF
TRBJ2-3,NA,TRBV28,ASAGGAVTDTQY
TRBJ2-1,TRBD2,TRBV6-5,ATSLAGRYNEQF
TRBJ2-7,TRBD1,TRBV11-3,ASSEDRKPYEQY